This note documents a single TCR beta chain sequence. The antigen remains undetermined. These data originate in a study of long-term antiretroviral therapy in people with HIV. Whole-study results and caveats: At every time point, clones expanded before ART dominated the repertoire. Post-ART, diversity grew, though it stayed under transplant donor control levels.

In the United States, treatment was given to all participants with HIV. V was pared by 4 bases and J by 12 bases, with 4 bases of the junction left unmatched. The CDR3 loop spans 12 amino acids. Germline V gene sequence: CDR1 MNHEY, CDR2 SMNVEV (reference sequence). Sequencing relied on immunoSEQ assay v3.0, run at survey level. Repertoires were generated with immunoSEQ multiplex PCR, while TCRdb's copy carries only in-frame clones and drops some. Here the sample spans around 19,000 clones, approximately 79% being singletons. Sequences were derived from unsorted PBMCs, sampled at the start of antiretroviral therapy. This receptor was taken from a young man with HIV. This rearrangement joins TRBV27 to TRBJ2-1; 9 bases match TRBD2. The DNA of the CDR3 is TGTGCCAGCAGTTCTGGACTAGCGTTGCAGTTCTTC. This translates into CASSSGLALQFF.